This T cell receptor (beta chain) was captured in a study of Ad26.COV2.S vaccination and SARS-CoV-2 variants. Study-level information: Recipients of Ad26.COV2.S got it intramuscularly, once or twice 56 days apart.

Treatment here: some 20 received Ad26.COV2.S at low or high dose, single or two shots; several received placebo; per-sample allocation not given. The samples date from day 63 after the first vaccine or placebo injection. Whoever gave the sample was an adult aged 18-55 years in Boston. Produced via immunoSEQ multiplex PCR; TCRdb's table is partial and in-frame only. The data hold 300,000 to 350,000 clones, with 90% observed a single time. CDR3 length: 16 residues. Trimming cost V 2 bases and J 0 bases, with 13 bases left between them. The germline V gene has CDR1 LNHNV and CDR2 YYDKDF (reference sequence). Of note for this clone: What it binds is not known.

Study results and limitations: Vaccinated and placebo-treated recipients had similar non-spike TCR breadth. Total T cell responses were possibly underestimated by TCR breadth and depth analyses.

This sequence was found in a person between 18 and 65 years old who received the Ad26.COV2.S COVID-19 vaccine or a placebo. The sequenced sample was peripheral blood, obtained in a trial of Ad26.COV2.S vaccine versus placebo. The chain links TRBV15 to TRBJ1-2; perhaps TRBD1 as D (5 bases). The CDR3 sequence: CATSRPGGESNYGYTF. The DNA of the CDR3 is TGTGCCACCAGCAGACCCGGGGGGGAGTCTAACTATGGCTACACCTTC.